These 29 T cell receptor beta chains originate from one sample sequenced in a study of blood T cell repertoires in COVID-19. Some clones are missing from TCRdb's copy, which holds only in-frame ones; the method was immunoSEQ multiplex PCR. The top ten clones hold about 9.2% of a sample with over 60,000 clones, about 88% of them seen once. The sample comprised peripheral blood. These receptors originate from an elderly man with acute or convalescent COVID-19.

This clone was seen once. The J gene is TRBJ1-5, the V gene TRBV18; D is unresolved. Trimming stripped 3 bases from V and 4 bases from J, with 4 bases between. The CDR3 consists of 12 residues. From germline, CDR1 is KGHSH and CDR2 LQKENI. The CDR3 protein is CASSPGNQPQHF. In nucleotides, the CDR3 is TGTGCCAGCTCACCCGGGAATCAGCCCCAGCATTTT.

CDR3 loop: CASGLVLGQGATEAFF. The CDR3 DNA is TGTGCTAGTGGTTTGGTCCTGGGACAGGGGGCCACTGAAGCTTTCTTT. The chain employs TRBV12-5 and TRBJ1-1, with TRBD1 matching 12 bases. The V segment lost 0 bases and the J segment 4 bases; nucleotides outside the gene matches: 3. This CDR3 is 16 amino acids long. Germline CDR1 and CDR2: LGHNT and FRNRAP.

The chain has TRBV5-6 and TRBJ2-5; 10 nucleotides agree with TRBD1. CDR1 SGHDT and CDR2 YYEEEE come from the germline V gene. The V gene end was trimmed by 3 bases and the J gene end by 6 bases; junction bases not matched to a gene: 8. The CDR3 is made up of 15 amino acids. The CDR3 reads CASSSTGTGDKTQYF. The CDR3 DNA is TGTGCCAGCAGCTCTACCGGGACAGGGGACAAGACCCAGTACTTC. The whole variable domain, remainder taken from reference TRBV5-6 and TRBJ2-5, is DAGVTQSPTHLIKTRGQQVTLRCSPKSGHDTVSWYQQALGQGPQFIFQYYEEEERQRGNFPDRFSGHQFPNYSSELNVNALLLGDSALYLCASSSTGTGDKTQYFGPGTRLLVL.

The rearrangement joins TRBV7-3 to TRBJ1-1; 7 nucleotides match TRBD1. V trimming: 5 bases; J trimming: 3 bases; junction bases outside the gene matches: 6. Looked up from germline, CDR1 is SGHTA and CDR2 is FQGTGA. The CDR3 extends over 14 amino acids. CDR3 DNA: TGTGCCAGCAGCCTACAGGGGCGGGACACTGAAGCTTTCTTT. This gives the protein CASSLQGRDTEAFF.

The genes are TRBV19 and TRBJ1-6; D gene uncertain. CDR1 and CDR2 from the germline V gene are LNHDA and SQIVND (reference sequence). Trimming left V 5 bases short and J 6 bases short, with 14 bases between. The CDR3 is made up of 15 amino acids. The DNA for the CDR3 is TGTGCCAGTAGTGTAGGGAGTCTGGGTAATTCACCCCTCCACTTT. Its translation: CASSVGSLGNSPLHF. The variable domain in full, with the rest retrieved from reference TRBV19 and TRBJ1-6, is DGGITQSPKYLFRKEGQNVTLSCEQNLNHDAMYWYRQDPGQGLRLIYYSQIVNDFQKGDIAEGYSVSREKKESFPLTVTSAQKNPTAFYLCASSVGSLGNSPLHFGNGTRLTVT.

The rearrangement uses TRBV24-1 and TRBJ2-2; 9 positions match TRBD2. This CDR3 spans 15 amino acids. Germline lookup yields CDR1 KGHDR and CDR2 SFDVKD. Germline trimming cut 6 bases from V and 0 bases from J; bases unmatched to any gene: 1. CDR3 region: CATSIAGANTGELFF. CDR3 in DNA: TGTGCCACCAGTATAGCGGGAGCGAACACCGGGGAGCTGTTTTTT.

CDR3: CAISVTGDYGYTF. CDR3 nucleotide sequence: TGTGCCATCAGTGTGACAGGAGACTATGGCTACACCTTC. The chain recombines TRBV10-3 with TRBJ1-2, with D possibly matching TRBD1 (6 bases). The CDR3 totals 13 residues. Trimming took 4 bases from V and 3 from J, leaving 9 bases between them. The germline gives CDR1 ENHRY, CDR2 SYGVKD.

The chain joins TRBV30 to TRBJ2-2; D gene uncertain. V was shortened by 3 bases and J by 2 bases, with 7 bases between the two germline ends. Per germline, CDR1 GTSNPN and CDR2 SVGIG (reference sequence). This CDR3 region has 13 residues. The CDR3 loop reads CAWSRRNTGELFF. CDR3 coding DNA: TGTGCCTGGAGCCGGAGAAACACCGGGGAGCTGTTTTTT. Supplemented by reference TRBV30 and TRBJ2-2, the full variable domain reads SQTIHQWPATLVQPVGSPLSLECTVEGTSNPNLYWYRQAAGRGLQLLFYSVGIGQISSEVPQNLSASRPQDRQFILSSKKLLLSDSGFYLCAWSRRNTGELFFGEGSRLTVL.

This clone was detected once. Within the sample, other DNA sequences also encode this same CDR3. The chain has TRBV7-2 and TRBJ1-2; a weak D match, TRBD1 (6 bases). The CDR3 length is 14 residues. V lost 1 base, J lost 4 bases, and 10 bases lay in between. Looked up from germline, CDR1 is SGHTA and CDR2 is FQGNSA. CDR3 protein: CASSLVQGAYGYTF. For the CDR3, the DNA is TGTGCCAGCAGCTTAGTACAGGGAGCCTATGGCTACACCTTC. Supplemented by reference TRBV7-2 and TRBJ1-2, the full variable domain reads GAGVSQSPSNKVTEKGKDVELRCDPISGHTALYWYRQSLGQGLEFLIYFQGNSAPDKSGLPSDRFSAERTGGSVSTLTIQRTQQEDSAVYLCASSLVQGAYGYTFGSGTRLTVV.

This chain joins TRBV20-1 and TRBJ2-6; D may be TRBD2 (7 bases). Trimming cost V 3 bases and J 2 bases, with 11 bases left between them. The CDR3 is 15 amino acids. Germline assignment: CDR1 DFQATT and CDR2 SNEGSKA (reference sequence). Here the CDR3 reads CSASGGGAGANVLTF. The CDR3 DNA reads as TGCAGTGCTAGTGGGGGGGGCGCTGGGGCCAACGTCCTGACTTTC.

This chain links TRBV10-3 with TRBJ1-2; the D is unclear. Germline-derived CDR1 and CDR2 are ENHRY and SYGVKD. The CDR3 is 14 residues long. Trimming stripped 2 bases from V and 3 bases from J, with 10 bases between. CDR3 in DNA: TGTGCCATCAGTGAGAGGAGCGGGGACTATGGCTACACCTTC. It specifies CAISERSGDYGYTF.

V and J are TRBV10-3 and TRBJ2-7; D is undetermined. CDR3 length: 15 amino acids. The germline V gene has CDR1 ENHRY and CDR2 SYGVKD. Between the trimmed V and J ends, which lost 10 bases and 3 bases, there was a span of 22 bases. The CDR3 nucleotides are TGTGCCAACCTTGACTTCTGTCCCCCCTTCTACGAGCAGTACTTC. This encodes CANLDFCPPFYEQYF.

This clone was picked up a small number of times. CDR3 in amino acids: CASSPSSAGVISYEQYF. CDR3 nucleotide sequence: TGTGCCAGCAGTCCTTCCTCCGCAGGGGTTATCTCCTACGAGCAGTACTTC. The V and J genes are TRBV27 and TRBJ2-7, with TRBD1 as a possible D gene (6 bases). This CDR3 has 17 amino acids. Germline CDR1 MNHEY, CDR2 SMNVEV (reference sequence). V was pared by 5 bases and J by 0 bases, with 20 bases between.

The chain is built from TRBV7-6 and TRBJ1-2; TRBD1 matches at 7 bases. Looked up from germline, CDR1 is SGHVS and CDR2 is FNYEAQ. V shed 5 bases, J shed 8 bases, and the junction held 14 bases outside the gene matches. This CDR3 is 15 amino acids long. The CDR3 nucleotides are TGTGCCAGCAGCGCTCAGCCACAGGGGCCCGGGGGCTACACCTTC. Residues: CASSAQPQGPGGYTF.

The DNA for the CDR3 is TGCGCCAGCAGCGGCGGGGCTTTCACAGATACGCAGTATTTT. This translates into CASSGGAFTDTQYF. V gene TRBV5-1 combines with J gene TRBJ2-3; D perhaps matches TRBD2 (6 bases). Between the trimmed V and J ends, which lost 4 bases and 2 bases, there was a span of 11 bases. Per the germline V gene, CDR1 is SGHRS and CDR2 is YFSETQ. The length of the CDR3 is 14 residues.

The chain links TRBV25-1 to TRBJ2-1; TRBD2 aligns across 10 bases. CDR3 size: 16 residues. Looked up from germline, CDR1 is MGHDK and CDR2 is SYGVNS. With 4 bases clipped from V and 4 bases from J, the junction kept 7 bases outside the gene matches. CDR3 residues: CASSGPLAGDYNEQFF. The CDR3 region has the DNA TGTGCCAGCAGTGGTCCCCTAGCGGGGGATTACAATGAGCAGTTCTTC.

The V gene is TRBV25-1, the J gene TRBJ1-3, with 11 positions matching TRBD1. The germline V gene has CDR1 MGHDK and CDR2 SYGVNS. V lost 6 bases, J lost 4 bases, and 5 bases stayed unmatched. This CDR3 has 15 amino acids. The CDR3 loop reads CASRAGTGGGNTIYF. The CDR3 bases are TGTGCCAGCAGAGCGGGGACAGGGGGAGGAAACACCATATATTTT.

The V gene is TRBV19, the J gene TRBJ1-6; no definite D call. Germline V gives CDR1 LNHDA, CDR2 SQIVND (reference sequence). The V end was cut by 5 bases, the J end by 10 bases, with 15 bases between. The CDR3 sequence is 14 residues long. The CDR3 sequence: CASSARLPESPLHF. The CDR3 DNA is TGTGCCAGTAGTGCAAGACTCCCCGAATCACCCCTCCACTTT.

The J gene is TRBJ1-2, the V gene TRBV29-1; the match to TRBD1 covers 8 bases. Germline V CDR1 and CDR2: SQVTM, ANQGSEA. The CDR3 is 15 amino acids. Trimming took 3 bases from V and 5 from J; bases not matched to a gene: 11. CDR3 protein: CSVDAPGQAIYGYTF. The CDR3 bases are TGCAGCGTTGATGCACCGGGACAGGCCATTTATGGCTACACCTTC. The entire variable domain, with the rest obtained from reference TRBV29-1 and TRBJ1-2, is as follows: SAVISQKPSRDICQRGTSLTIQCQVDSQVTMMFWYRQQPGQSLTLIATANQGSEATYESGFVIDKFPISRPNLTFSTLTVSNMSPEDSSIYLCSVDAPGQAIYGYTFGSGTRLTVV.

The CDR3 sequence is CATSDTLGQPQHF. The CDR3 DNA reads as TGTGCCACCAGTGACACTCTCGGTCAGCCCCAGCATTTT. The chain carries TRBV24-1 and TRBJ1-5; D is uncertain. The germline CDR1 and CDR2 sequences are KGHDR and SFDVKD. CDR3 length equals 13 residues. Trimming shortened V by 4 bases and J by 6 bases, and 9 bases separated the two germline ends.

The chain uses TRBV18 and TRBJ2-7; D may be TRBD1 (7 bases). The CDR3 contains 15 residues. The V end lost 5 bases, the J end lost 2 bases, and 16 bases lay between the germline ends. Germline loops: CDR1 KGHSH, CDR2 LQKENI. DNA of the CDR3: TGTGCCAGCTCATCCAGGGGGGAATTGCCCTACGAGCAGTACTTC. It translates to CASSSRGELPYEQYF.

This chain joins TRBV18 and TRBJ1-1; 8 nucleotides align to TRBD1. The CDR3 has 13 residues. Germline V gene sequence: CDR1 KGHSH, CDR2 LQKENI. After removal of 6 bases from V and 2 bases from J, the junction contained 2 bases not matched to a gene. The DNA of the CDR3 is TGTGCCAGCTCTGGACAGGGAAACACTGAAGCTTTCTTT. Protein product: CASSGQGNTEAFF.

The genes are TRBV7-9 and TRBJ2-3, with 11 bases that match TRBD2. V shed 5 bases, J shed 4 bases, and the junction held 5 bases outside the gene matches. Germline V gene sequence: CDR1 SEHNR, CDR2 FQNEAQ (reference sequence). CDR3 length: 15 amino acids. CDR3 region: CASSPSGGYSDTQYF. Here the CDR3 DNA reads TGTGCCAGCAGCCCTAGCGGGGGGTATTCAGATACGCAGTATTTT.

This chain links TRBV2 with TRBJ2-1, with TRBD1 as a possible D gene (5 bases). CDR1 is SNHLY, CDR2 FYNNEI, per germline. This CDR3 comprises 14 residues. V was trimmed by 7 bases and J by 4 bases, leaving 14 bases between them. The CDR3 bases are TGTGCCAGCATGGCAGGGTCGTTTTACAATGAGCAGTTCTTC. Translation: CASMAGSFYNEQFF. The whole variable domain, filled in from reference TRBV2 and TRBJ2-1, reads EPEVTQTPSHQVTQMGQEVILRCVPISNHLYFYWYRQILGQKVEFLVSFYNNEISEKSEIFDDQFSVERPDGSNFTLKIRSTKLEDSAMYFCASMAGSFYNEQFFGPGTRLTVL.

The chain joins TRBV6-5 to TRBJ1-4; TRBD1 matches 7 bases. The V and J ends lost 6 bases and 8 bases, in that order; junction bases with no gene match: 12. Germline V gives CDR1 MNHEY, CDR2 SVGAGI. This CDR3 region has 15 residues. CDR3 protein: CASRVDRVEGEKLFF. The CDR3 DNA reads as TGTGCCAGCAGAGTAGACAGGGTCGAAGGAGAAAAACTGTTTTTT.

CDR3 amino acids: CASNLDRGYGYTF. DNA of the CDR3: TGTGCCAGCAATCTGGACAGGGGATATGGCTACACCTTC. The chain combines TRBV2 with TRBJ1-2; 9 nucleotides agree with TRBD1. There are 13 residues in the CDR3. Germline CDR1 reads SNHLY; CDR2 reads FYNNEI. Trimming removed 7 bases from V and 5 bases from J; junction bases left unmatched: 5.

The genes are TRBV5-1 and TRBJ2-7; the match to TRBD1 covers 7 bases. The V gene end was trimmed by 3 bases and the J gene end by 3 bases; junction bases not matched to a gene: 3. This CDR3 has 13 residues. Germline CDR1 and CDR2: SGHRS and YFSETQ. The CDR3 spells CASSWDSGYEQYF. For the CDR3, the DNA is TGCGCCAGCAGCTGGGACAGCGGCTACGAGCAGTACTTC. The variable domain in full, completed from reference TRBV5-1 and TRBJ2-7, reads KAGVTQTPRYLIKTRGQQVTLSCSPISGHRSVSWYQQTPGQGLQFLFEYFSETQRNKGNFPGRFSGRQFSNSRSEMNVSTLELGDSALYLCASSWDSGYEQYFGPGTRLTVT.

The CDR3: CASSRLQGTDTQYF. CDR3 DNA sequence: TGTGCCAGCAGTCGCCTTCAGGGGACAGATACGCAGTATTTT. This chain connects TRBV6-6 to TRBJ2-3; D might be TRBD1 (6 bases). V was shortened by 5 bases and J by 3 bases, with 12 bases between the two germline ends. Germline V CDR1 and CDR2: MNHNY, SVGAGI (reference sequence). The CDR3 sequence is 14 residues long.

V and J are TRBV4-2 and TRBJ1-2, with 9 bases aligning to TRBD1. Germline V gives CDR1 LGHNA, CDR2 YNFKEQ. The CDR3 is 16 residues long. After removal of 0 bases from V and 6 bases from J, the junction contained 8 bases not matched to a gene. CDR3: CASSQDYNRGQNGYTF. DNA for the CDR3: TGTGCCAGCAGCCAAGATTACAACAGGGGGCAGAATGGCTACACCTTC.